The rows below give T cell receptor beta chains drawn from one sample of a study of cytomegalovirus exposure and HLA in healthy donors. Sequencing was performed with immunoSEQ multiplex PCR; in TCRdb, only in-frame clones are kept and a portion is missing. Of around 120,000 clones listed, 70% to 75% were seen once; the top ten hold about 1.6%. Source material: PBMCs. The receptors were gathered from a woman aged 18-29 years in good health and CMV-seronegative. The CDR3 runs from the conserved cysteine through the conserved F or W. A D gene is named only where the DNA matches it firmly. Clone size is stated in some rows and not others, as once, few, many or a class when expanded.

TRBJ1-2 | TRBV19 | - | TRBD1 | TGTGCCAGTAGTGGGAGGACAGGGGAAGGCTACACCTTC | CASSGRTGEGYTF
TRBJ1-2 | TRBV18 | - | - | TGTGCCAGCTCACCGGACAGTCTATATGGCTACACCTTC | CASSPDSLYGYTF
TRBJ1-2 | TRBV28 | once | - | TGTGCCAGCAGTTTTAGAGGCGGGTATGGCTACACCTTC | CASSFRGGYGYTF
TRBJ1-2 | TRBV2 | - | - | TGTGCCAGCAGTGAGTCGGGGTACTATGGCTACACCTTC | CASSESGYYGYTF
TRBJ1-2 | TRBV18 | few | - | TGTGCCAGCTCACCAGTGAGGGACTCCTATGGCTACACCTTC | CASSPVRDSYGYTF
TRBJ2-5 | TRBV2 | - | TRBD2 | TGTGCCAGCAGTGAAGAGCGGGGGGAGACCCAGTACTTC | CASSEERGETQYF
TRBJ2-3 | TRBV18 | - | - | TGTGCCAGCTCACCACTAGATAGCACAGATACGCAGTATTTT | CASSPLDSTDTQYF
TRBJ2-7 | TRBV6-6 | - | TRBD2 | TGTGCCAGCAGCTTAGCGGGGTCGGGCGAGCAGTACTTC | CASSLAGSGEQYF
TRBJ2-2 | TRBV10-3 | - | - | TGTGCCATCAGTGAGACAGCGAACACCGGGGAGCTGTTTTTT | CAISETANTGELFF
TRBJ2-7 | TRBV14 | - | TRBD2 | TGTGCCAGCAGCCAAGATCCGCGGGGGTACGAGCAGTACTTC | CASSQDPRGYEQYF
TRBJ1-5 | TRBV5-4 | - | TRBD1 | TGTGCCAGCAGCTACGGGACAGGGGGTCAGCCCCAGCATTTT | CASSYGTGGQPQHF
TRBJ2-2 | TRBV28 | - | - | TGTGCCAGCAGTTCCCCCCTAGGGGCGAAAGGGGAGCTGTTTTTT | CASSSPLGAKGELFF
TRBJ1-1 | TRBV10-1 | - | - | TGCGCCAGCAGTGTTGGAGTTGAGGGGGCTGAAGCTTTCTTT | CASSVGVEGAEAFF
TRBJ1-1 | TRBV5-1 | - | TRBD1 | TGCGCCAGCAGCTACAGGGGTTTCAGCACTGAAGCTTTCTTT | CASSYRGFSTEAFF
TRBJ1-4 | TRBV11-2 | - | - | TGTGCCAGCGGCCCGACAGGACAAGGCGAAAAACTGTTTTTT | CASGPTGQGEKLFF
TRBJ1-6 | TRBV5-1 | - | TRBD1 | TGCGCCAGCAGCACGGGACAGCCCAGCTCCTATAATTCACCCCTCCACTTT | CASSTGQPSSYNSPLHF
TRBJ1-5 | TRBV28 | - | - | TGTGCCAGCAGTCCTTTGGGGGGGAGGACTCAGCCCCAGCATTTT | CASSPLGGRTQPQHF
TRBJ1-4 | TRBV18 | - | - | TGTGCCAGCACCGGGACAAGGGCTGTTTCTGGAGAAAAACTGTTTTTT | CASTGTRAVSGEKLFF